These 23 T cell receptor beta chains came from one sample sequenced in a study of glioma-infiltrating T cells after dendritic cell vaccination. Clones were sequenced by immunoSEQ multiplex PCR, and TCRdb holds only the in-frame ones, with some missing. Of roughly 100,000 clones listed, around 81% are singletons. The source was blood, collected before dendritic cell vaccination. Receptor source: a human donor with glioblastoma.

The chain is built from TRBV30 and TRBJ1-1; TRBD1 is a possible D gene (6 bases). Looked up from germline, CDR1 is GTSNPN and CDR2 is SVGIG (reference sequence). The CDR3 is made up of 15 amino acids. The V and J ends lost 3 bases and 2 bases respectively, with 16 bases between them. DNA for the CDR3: TGTGCCTGGAGGCAAAACAGGGATACTAACACTGAAGCTTTCTTT. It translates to CAWRQNRDTNTEAFF.

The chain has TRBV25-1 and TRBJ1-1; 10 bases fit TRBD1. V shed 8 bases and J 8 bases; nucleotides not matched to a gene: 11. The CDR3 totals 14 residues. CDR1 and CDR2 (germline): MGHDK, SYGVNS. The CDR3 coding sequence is TGTGCCAGCTGGCCTCCGACAGGGGGCGCGGAAGCTTTCTTT. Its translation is CASWPPTGGAEAFF.

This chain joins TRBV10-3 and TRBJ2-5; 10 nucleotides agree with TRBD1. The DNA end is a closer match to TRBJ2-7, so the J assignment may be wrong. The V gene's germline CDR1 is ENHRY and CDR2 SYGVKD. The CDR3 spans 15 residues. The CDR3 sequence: CAIRLGQGGKYEQYF. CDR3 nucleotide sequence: TGTGCCATCAGACTAGGACAGGGGGGAAAGTACGAGCAGTACTTC.

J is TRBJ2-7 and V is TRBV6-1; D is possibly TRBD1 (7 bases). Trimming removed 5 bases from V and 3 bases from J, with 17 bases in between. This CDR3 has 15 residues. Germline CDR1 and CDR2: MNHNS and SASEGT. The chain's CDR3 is CASSPRRQGLYEQYF. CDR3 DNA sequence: TGTGCCAGCAGTCCCCGTAGACAGGGACTCTACGAGCAGTACTTC.

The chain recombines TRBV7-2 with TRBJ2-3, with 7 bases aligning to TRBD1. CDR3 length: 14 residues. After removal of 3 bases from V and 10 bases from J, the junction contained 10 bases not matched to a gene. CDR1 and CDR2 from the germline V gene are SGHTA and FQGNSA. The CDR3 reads CASSFSSEGAAQYF. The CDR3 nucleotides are TGTGCCAGCAGCTTCTCAAGTGAGGGGGCGGCGCAGTATTTT.

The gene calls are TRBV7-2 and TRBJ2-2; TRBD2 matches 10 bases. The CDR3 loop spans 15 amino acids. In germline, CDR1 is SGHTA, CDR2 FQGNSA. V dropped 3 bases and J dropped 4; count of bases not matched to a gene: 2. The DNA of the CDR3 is TGTGCCAGCAGCTTGAGACTAGCGGGCACCGGGGAGCTGTTTTTT. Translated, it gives CASSLRLAGTGELFF.

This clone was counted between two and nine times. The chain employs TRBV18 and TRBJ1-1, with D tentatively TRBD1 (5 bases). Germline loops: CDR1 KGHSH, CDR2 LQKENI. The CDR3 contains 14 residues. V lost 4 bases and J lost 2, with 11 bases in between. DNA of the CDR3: TGTGCCAGCTCACTGACAGTTGACAACACTGAAGCTTTCTTT. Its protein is CASSLTVDNTEAFF.

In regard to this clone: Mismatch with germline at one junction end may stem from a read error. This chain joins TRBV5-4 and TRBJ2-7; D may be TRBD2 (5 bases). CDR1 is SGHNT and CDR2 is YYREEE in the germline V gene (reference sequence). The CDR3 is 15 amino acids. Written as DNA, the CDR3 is TGCGCCAGCAGCTTGATCAGCGGCAGCTCCTACGAGCAGTACTTC. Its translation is CASSLISGSSYEQYF. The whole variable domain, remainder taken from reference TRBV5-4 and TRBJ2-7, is ETGVTQSPTHLIKTRGQQVTLRCSSQSGHNTVSWYQQALGQGPQFIFQYYREEENGRGNFPPRFSGLQFPNYSSELNVNALELDDSALYLCASSLISGSSYEQYFGPGTRLTVT.

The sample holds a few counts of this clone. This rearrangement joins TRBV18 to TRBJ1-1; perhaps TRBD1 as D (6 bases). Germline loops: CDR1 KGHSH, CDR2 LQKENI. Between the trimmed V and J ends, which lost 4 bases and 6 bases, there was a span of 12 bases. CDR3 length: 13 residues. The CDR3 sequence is CASSREQGAEAFF. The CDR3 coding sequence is TGTGCCAGCTCACGGGAACAGGGAGCTGAAGCTTTCTTT. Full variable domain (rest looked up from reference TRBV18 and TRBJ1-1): NAGVMQNPRHLVRRRGQEARLRCSPMKGHSHVYWYRQLPEEGLKFMVYLQKENIIDESGMPKERFSAEFPKEGPSILRIQQVVRGDSAAYFCASSREQGAEAFFGQGTRLTVV.

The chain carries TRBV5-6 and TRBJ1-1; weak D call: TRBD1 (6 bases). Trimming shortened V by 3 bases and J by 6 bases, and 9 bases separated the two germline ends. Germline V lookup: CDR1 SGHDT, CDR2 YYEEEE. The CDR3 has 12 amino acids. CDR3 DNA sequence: TGTGCCAGCAGCTACAGGGCAGCTGAAGCTTTCTTT. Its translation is CASSYRAAEAFF.

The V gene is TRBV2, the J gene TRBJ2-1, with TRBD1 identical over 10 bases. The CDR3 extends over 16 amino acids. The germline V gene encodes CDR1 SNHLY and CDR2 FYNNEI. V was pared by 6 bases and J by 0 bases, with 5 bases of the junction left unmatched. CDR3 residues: CASRTGGDISYNEQFF. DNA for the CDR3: TGTGCCAGCAGGACAGGGGGCGATATCTCCTACAATGAGCAGTTCTTC.

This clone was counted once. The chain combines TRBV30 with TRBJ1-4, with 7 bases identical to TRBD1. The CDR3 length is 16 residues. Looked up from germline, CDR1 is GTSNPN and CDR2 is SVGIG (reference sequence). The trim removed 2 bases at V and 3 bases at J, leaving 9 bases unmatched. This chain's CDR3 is CAWSPDRVLSNEKLFF. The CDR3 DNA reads TGTGCCTGGAGTCCCGACAGGGTTTTGTCTAATGAAAAACTGTTTTTT.

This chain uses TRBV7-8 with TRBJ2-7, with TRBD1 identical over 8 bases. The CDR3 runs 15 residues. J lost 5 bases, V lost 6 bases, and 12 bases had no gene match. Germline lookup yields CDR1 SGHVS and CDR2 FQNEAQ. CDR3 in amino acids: CASRAGTGPFNEQYF. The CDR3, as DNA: TGTGCCAGCAGGGCCGGGACAGGACCATTTAACGAGCAGTACTTC.

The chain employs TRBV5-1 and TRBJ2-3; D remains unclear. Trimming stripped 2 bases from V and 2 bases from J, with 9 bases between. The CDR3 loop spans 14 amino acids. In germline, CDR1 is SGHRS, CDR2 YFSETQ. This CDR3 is CASSLQKTTDTQYF. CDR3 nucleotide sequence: TGCGCCAGCAGCTTACAGAAAACCACAGATACGCAGTATTTT.

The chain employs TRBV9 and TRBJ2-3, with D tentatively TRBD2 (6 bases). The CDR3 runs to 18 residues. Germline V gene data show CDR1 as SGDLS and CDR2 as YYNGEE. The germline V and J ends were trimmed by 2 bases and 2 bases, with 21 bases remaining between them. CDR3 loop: CASSVAPRGSGPTDTQYF. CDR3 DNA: TGTGCCAGCAGCGTGGCCCCTCGGGGTAGCGGCCCCACAGATACGCAGTATTTT.

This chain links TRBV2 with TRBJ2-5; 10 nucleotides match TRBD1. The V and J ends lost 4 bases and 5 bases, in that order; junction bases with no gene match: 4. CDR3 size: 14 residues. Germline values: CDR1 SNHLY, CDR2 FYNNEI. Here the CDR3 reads CASSVDRGRETQYF. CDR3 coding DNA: TGTGCCAGCAGTGTTGACAGGGGGCGGGAGACCCAGTACTTC. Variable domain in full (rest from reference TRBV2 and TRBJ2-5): EPEVTQTPSHQVTQMGQEVILRCVPISNHLYFYWYRQILGQKVEFLVSFYNNEISEKSEIFDDQFSVERPDGSNFTLKIRSTKLEDSAMYFCASSVDRGRETQYFGPGTRLLVL.

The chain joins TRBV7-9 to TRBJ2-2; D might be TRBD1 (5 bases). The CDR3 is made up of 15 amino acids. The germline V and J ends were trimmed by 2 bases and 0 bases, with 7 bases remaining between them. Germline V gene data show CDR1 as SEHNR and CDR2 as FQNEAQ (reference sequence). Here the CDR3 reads CASSLTGANTGELFF. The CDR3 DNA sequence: TGTGCCAGCAGCTTAACAGGTGCGAACACCGGGGAGCTGTTTTTT.

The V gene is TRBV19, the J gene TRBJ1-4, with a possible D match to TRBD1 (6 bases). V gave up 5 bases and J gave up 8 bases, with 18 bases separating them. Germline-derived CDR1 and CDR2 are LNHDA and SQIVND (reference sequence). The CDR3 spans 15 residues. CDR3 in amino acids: CASSHYRDREEKLFF. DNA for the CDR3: TGTGCCAGTAGTCATTACAGGGACCGCGAGGAAAAACTGTTTTTT.

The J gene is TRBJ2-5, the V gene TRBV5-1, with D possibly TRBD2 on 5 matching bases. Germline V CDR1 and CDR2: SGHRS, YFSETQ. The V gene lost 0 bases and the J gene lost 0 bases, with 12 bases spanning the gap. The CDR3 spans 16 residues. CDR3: CASSLALAGDQETQYF. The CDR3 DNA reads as TGCGCCAGCAGCTTGGCCCTAGCTGGGGACCAAGAGACCCAGTACTTC.

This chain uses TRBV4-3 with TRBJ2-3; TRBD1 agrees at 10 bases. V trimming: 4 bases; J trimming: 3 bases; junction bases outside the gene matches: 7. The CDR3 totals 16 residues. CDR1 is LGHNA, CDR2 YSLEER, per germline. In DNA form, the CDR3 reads TGCGCCAGCAGCCGACGTGGGGGACAGGGGACAGATACGCAGTATTTT. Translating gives CASSRRGGQGTDTQYF.

CDR3 nucleotides: TGTGCCAGCAGTCTAGGGGGGGGTAGCGATACGCAGTATTTT. Translation: CASSLGGGSDTQYF. This chain uses TRBV7-2 with TRBJ2-3; tentatively, D is TRBD2 (7 bases). V lost 6 bases to trimming and J lost 6 bases, with 16 bases between them. Germline V lookup: CDR1 SGHTA, CDR2 FQGNSA. This CDR3 spans 14 amino acids.

The CDR3 DNA reads TGTGCCAGCAGTAGGAGCCTGGCGGACTATGGCTACACCTTC. Translating gives CASSRSLADYGYTF. The chain is built from TRBV6-5 and TRBJ1-2; no definite D call. Trimming left V 5 bases short and J 3 bases short, with 13 bases between. The CDR3 runs 14 residues. The germline gives CDR1 MNHEY, CDR2 SVGAGI.

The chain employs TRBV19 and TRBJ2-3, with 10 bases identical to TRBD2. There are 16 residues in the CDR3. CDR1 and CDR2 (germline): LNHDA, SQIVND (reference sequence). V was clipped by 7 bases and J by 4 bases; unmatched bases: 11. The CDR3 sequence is CASTLRVGLAADTQYF. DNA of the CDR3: TGTGCCAGTACCCTAAGGGTCGGACTAGCGGCAGATACGCAGTATTTT.